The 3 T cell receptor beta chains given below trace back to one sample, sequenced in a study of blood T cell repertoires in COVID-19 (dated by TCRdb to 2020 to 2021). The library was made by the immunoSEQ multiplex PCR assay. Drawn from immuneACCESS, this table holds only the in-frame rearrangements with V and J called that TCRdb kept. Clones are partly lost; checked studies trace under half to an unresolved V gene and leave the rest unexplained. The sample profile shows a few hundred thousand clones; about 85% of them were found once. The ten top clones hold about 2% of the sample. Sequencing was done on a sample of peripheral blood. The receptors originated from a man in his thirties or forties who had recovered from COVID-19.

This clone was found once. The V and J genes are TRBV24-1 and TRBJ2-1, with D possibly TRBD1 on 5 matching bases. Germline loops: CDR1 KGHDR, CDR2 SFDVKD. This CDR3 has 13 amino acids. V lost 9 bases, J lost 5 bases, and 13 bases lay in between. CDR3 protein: CATQGQAHNEQFF. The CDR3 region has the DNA TGTGCCACCCAAGGACAAGCCCACAATGAGCAGTTCTTC.

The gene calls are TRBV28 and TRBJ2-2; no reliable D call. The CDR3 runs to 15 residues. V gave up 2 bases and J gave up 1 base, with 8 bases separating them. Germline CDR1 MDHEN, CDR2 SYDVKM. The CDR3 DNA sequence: TGTGCCAGCAGTTTAAGCAGCGAGAACACCGGGGAGCTGTTTTTT. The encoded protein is CASSLSSENTGELFF.

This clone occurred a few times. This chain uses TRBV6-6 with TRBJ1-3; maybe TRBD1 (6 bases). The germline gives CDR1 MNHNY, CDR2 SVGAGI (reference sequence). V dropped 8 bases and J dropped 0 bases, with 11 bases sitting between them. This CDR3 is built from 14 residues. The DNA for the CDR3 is TGTGCCAGCGAGGGGACATACTCTGGAAACACCATATATTTT. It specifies CASEGTYSGNTIYF.